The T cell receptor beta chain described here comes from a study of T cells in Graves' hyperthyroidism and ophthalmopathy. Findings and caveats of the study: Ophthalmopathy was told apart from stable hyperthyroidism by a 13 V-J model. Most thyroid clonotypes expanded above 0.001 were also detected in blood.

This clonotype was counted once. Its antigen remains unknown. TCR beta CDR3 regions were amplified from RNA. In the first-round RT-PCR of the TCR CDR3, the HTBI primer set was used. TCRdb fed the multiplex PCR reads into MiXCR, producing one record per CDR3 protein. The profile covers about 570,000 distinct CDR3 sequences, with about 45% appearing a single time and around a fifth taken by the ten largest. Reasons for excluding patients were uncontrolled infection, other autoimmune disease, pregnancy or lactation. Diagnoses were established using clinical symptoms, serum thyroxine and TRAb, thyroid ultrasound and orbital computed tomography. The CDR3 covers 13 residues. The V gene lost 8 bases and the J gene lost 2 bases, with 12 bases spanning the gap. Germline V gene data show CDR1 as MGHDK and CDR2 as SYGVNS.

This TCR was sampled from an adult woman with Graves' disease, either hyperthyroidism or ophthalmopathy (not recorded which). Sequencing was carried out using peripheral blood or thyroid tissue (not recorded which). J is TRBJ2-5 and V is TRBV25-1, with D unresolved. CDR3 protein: CASCPGSQETQYF. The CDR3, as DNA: TGTGCCAGCTGTCCGGGCTCACAAGAGACCCAGTACTTC.